A single sample is the source of the 30 T cell receptor beta chains below, sequenced in a study of blood T cell repertoires in COVID-19. Sequenced by immunoSEQ multiplex PCR; TCRdb stores in-frame clones only, minus some. There are about 520,000 clones in the sample; roughly 88% occur only once, and about 3% lies in the top ten. Specimen: peripheral blood. The receptor set was obtained from a human donor in a cohort sampled during active COVID-19.

The chain couples TRBV5-4 to TRBJ1-1; no clear D gene. With 4 bases removed from V and 2 bases from J, the gap between germline ends came to 9 bases. Per germline, CDR1 SGHNT and CDR2 YYREEE (reference sequence). This CDR3 region has 13 residues. The CDR3: CASSQMLNTEAFF. The CDR3 DNA sequence: TGTGCCAGCAGCCAGATGCTTAACACTGAAGCTTTCTTT. The whole variable domain, remainder taken from reference TRBV5-4 and TRBJ1-1, is ETGVTQSPTHLIKTRGQQVTLRCSSQSGHNTVSWYQQALGQGPQFIFQYYREEENGRGNFPPRFSGLQFPNYSSELNVNALELDDSALYLCASSQMLNTEAFFGQGTRLTVV.

This sequence joins TRBV4-1 and TRBJ1-1; no firm D call. CDR3 length: 15 residues. The germline V gene encodes CDR1 MGHRA and CDR2 YSYEKL. Between the trimmed V and J ends, which lost 0 bases and 4 bases, there was a span of 12 bases. The CDR3 DNA is TGCGCCAGCAGCCAAGATTCTGACTTCTCCACTGAAGCTTTCTTT. It specifies CASSQDSDFSTEAFF.

This clone has just a few counts. The V call is TRBV7-2, the J call TRBJ1-5; 7 nucleotides agree with TRBD1. CDR1 and CDR2 from the germline V gene are SGHTA and FQGNSA. The CDR3 is made up of 14 amino acids. V lost 2 bases, J lost 9 bases, and 7 bases stayed unmatched. CDR3 bases: TGTGCCAGCAGCTTAAAGTACAGGGGCTCGCCCCAGCATTTT. Residues: CASSLKYRGSPQHF.

This chain connects TRBV12-3 or TRBV12-4 to TRBJ1-2; no firm D call. This CDR3 contains 13 residues. Trimming shortened V by 5 bases and J by 3 bases, and 10 bases separated the two germline ends. The CDR3 loop is CASSLGPDYGYTF. The DNA of the CDR3 is TGTGCCAGCAGTCTAGGGCCCGACTATGGCTACACCTTC.

The chain links TRBV15 to TRBJ2-7; 7 positions agree with TRBD1. Germline V gene sequence: CDR1 LNHNV, CDR2 YYDKDF (reference sequence). The CDR3 contains 16 residues. Trimming removed 0 bases from V and 3 bases from J; junction bases left unmatched: 8. The CDR3 sequence: CATSRDFRTGIYEQYF. The DNA of the CDR3 is TGTGCCACCAGCAGAGATTTCAGGACAGGCATCTACGAGCAGTACTTC.

The rearrangement joins TRBV19 to TRBJ1-1, with unresolved D. CDR3 size: 12 residues. V lost 7 bases and J 3 bases, leaving 9 bases between the germline ends. Per germline, CDR1 LNHDA and CDR2 SQIVND (reference sequence). The CDR3 coding sequence is TGTGCCAGTATGAAGCGGGACACTGAAGCTTTCTTT. Its translation is CASMKRDTEAFF.

The chain uses TRBV5-1 and TRBJ2-3; perhaps TRBD2 as D (5 bases). The V end was cut by 2 bases, the J end by 2 bases, with 15 bases between. There are 16 residues in the CDR3. Per the germline V gene, CDR1 is SGHRS and CDR2 is YFSETQ. CDR3 amino acids: CASSFGVAPSTDTQYF. For the CDR3, the DNA is TGCGCCAGCAGCTTCGGGGTAGCCCCATCCACAGATACGCAGTATTTT.

This chain connects TRBV6-6 to TRBJ1-5; the match to TRBD1 covers 7 bases. The J segment lost 5 bases and the V segment lost 5 bases, leaving 6 bases of the junction unmatched. Germline V gene sequence: CDR1 MNHNY, CDR2 SVGAGI (reference sequence). This CDR3 has 14 residues. CDR3 nucleotide sequence: TGTGCCAGCAGTCTGCGACAGGGTCATCAGCCCCAGCATTTT. Translating gives CASSLRQGHQPQHF.

With regard to this clone: Other DNA sequences within the sample encode an identical CDR3. The V gene is TRBV5-1, the J gene TRBJ2-7; possibly TRBD2 for D (5 bases). CDR1 SGHRS and CDR2 YFSETQ come from the germline V gene. Between the trimmed V and J ends, which lost 0 bases and 6 bases, there was a span of 7 bases. This CDR3 has 12 residues. The CDR3 spells CASSLGGSEQYF. The CDR3 DNA reads TGCGCCAGCAGCTTGGGAGGGAGCGAGCAGTACTTC.

In its sample, this clone was seen a few times. The gene calls are TRBV28 and TRBJ1-1; no reliable D call. Germline loops: CDR1 MDHEN, CDR2 SYDVKM. There are 15 residues in the CDR3. The V gene lost 5 bases and the J gene lost 1 base, with 14 bases spanning the gap. The CDR3 DNA reads as TGTGCCAGCAGTCCTCCCACAGTGAGGAACACTGAAGCTTTCTTT. Its translation is CASSPPTVRNTEAFF.

J is TRBJ1-5 and V is TRBV5-6; 7 bases are shared with TRBD1. There are 15 residues in the CDR3. The germline V gene has CDR1 SGHDT and CDR2 YYEEEE. Trimming cost V 2 bases and J 0 bases; bases outside gene matches: 2. The CDR3 nucleotides are TGTGCCAGCAGCTTAGGGGGCTTTAGCAATCAGCCCCAGCATTTT. Its translation is CASSLGGFSNQPQHF. The full variable domain, in which reference TRBV5-6 and TRBJ1-5 provide the parts outside the CDR3, is DAGVTQSPTHLIKTRGQQVTLRCSPKSGHDTVSWYQQALGQGPQFIFQYYEEEERQRGNFPDRFSGHQFPNYSSELNVNALLLGDSALYLCASSLGGFSNQPQHFGDGTRLSIL.

This rearrangement joins TRBV29-1 to TRBJ1-1; D is unclear. The length of the CDR3 is 11 residues. Germline V gene sequence: CDR1 SQVTM, CDR2 ANQGSEA. V was shortened by 1 base and J by 6 bases, with 6 bases between the two germline ends. The CDR3: CSVEGGAEAFF. CDR3 coding DNA: TGCAGCGTTGAAGGGGGAGCTGAAGCTTTCTTT.

The chain uses TRBV3-1 (or the pseudogene TRBV3-2) and TRBJ2-1; 8 positions match TRBD2. The junction had 2 bases not matched to a gene; V was cut back by 4 bases and J by 0 bases. There are 15 residues in the CDR3. The germline CDR1 and CDR2 sequences are LGHDT and YNNKEL (reference sequence). CDR3 amino acids: CASSRGTSSYNEQFF. CDR3 nucleotide sequence: TGTGCCAGCAGCCGAGGGACTAGCTCCTACAATGAGCAGTTCTTC.

This chain joins TRBV2 and TRBJ1-5; D gene unclear. Germline CDR1 SNHLY, CDR2 FYNNEI. The CDR3 covers 13 residues. The V and J ends lost 8 bases and 0 bases respectively, with 8 bases between them. The CDR3 loop is CASAGGSNQPQHF. In nucleotides, the CDR3 is TGTGCCAGCGCAGGAGGTAGCAATCAGCCCCAGCATTTT. The variable domain in full, completed from reference TRBV2 and TRBJ1-5, reads EPEVTQTPSHQVTQMGQEVILRCVPISNHLYFYWYRQILGQKVEFLVSFYNNEISEKSEIFDDQFSVERPDGSNFTLKIRSTKLEDSAMYFCASAGGSNQPQHFGDGTRLSIL.

The chain couples TRBV25-1 to TRBJ1-1; D possibly corresponds to TRBD1 (6 bases). V was clipped by 6 bases and J by 0 bases, with 8 bases between them. This CDR3 is 13 amino acids long. The germline CDR1 and CDR2 sequences are MGHDK and SYGVNS. The CDR3 bases are TGTGCCAGCAGACAGGGAATGAACACTGAAGCTTTCTTT. Protein sequence: CASRQGMNTEAFF.

The chain links TRBV27 to TRBJ1-3, with D maybe TRBD1 (6 bases). The ends were cut back, 5 bases at V and 2 bases at J, with 13 bases in the middle. Germline assignment: CDR1 MNHEY and CDR2 SMNVEV (reference sequence). The CDR3 is made up of 15 amino acids. The CDR3 protein is CASSQGFFPGNTIYF. In nucleotides, the CDR3 is TGTGCCAGCAGTCAGGGGTTTTTCCCTGGAAACACCATATATTTT.

The rearrangement links TRBV7-2 to TRBJ2-3; 8 bases are shared with TRBD2. CDR1 is SGHTA, CDR2 FQGNSA, per germline. This CDR3 contains 18 residues. Losses at the gene ends were 4 bases for V and 0 bases for J; bases not matched to a gene: 12. CDR3 sequence: CASSYLAGQTVSTDTQYF. For the CDR3, the DNA is TGTGCCAGCAGCTATCTAGCGGGTCAGACAGTAAGCACAGATACGCAGTATTTT.

The chain links TRBV12-3 or TRBV12-4 to TRBJ2-7, with D maybe TRBD2 (5 bases). Trimming shortened V by 9 bases and J by 0 bases, and 12 bases separated the two germline ends. The CDR3 has 13 amino acids. The CDR3 sequence: CASAGILSYEQYF. CDR3 sequence (DNA): TGTGCCAGTGCCGGGATACTCTCCTACGAGCAGTACTTC.

CDR3 sequence reads: CAISGSGNTGELFF. DNA of the CDR3: TGTGCCATCAGTGGCTCGGGGAACACCGGGGAGCTGTTTTTT. The chain carries TRBV10-3 and TRBJ2-2; unclear D gene. Germline-derived CDR1 and CDR2 are ENHRY and SYGVKD. The V and J ends lost 4 bases and 1 base respectively, with 7 bases between them. The CDR3 extends over 14 amino acids.

The chain employs TRBV6-1 and TRBJ1-5; perhaps TRBD1 as D (5 bases). The CDR3 spans 14 residues. The germline V gene encodes CDR1 MNHNS and CDR2 SASEGT. Trimming removed 3 bases from V and 8 bases from J, with 14 bases in between. In DNA form, the CDR3 reads TGTGCCAGCAGTGACGCGGCAGGGAACGAGCCCCAGCATTTT. It translates to CASSDAAGNEPQHF.

The CDR3 region is CATGEFGYGYTF. Written as DNA, the CDR3 is TGTGCCACCGGGGAGTTCGGCTATGGCTACACCTTC. V and J are TRBV24-1 and TRBJ1-2; D unresolved. The V and J ends lost 9 bases and 4 bases respectively, with 11 bases between them. Germline-derived CDR1 and CDR2 are KGHDR and SFDVKD. The CDR3 is 12 amino acids.

V gene TRBV19 combines with J gene TRBJ2-3; possibly TRBD1 for D (5 bases). The germline V gene has CDR1 LNHDA and CDR2 SQIVND (reference sequence). This CDR3 has 14 residues. V was shortened by 3 bases and J by 4 bases, with 11 bases between the two germline ends. The CDR3 here is CASSMVGVADTQYF. The CDR3, as DNA: TGTGCCAGTAGTATGGTAGGGGTAGCAGATACGCAGTATTTT.

This chain links TRBV7-2 with TRBJ2-2, with 7 nucleotides matching TRBD2. V was clipped by 0 bases and J by 5 bases; unmatched bases: 0. The CDR3 loop spans 14 amino acids. CDR1 is SGHTA and CDR2 is FQGNSA in the germline V gene. CDR3 residues: CASSLAAGTGELFF. The CDR3 DNA sequence: TGTGCCAGCAGCTTAGCAGCGGGAACCGGGGAGCTGTTTTTT. The full variable domain, rest sourced from reference TRBV7-2 and TRBJ2-2, is GAGVSQSPSNKVTEKGKDVELRCDPISGHTALYWYRQSLGQGLEFLIYFQGNSAPDKSGLPSDRFSAERTGGSVSTLTIQRTQQEDSAVYLCASSLAAGTGELFFGEGSRLTVL.

The CDR3 bases are TGTGCCAGCAGCTTAGTAGGGACTTCCTACAATGAGCAGTTCTTC. This codes for CASSLVGTSYNEQFF. V is TRBV7-2 and J is TRBJ2-1; a possible D gene is TRBD2 (6 bases). V was pared by 1 base and J by 1 base, with 8 bases between. Per germline, CDR1 SGHTA and CDR2 FQGNSA. The CDR3 is 15 residues long.

The V gene is TRBV3-1 (or the pseudogene TRBV3-2), the J gene TRBJ2-1; D uncertain. The CDR3 loop spans 13 amino acids. Germline V gene data show CDR1 as LGHDT and CDR2 as YNNKEL (reference sequence). Between the trimmed V and J ends, which lost 0 bases and 2 bases, there was a span of 2 bases. CDR3 residues: CASSQDTYNEQFF. CDR3 coding DNA: TGTGCCAGCAGCCAAGACACCTACAATGAGCAGTTCTTC.

A few counts support this clone. The rearrangement uses TRBV30 and TRBJ2-7, with TRBD2 matching over 9 bases. The trim removed 5 bases at V and 6 bases at J, leaving 8 bases unmatched. CDR1 and CDR2 (germline): GTSNPN, SVGIG (reference sequence). The CDR3 loop spans 13 amino acids. The CDR3 spells CAWHTAGGSEQYF. Here the CDR3 DNA reads TGTGCCTGGCACACGGCGGGAGGGAGCGAGCAGTACTTC.

This clone occurred once. The chain links TRBV29-1 to TRBJ1-1; D perhaps matches TRBD1 (5 bases). This CDR3 is built from 14 residues. Germline V gene lookup returns CDR1 SQVTM and CDR2 ANQGSEA. V was clipped by 1 base and J by 7 bases, with 16 bases between them. The CDR3 spells CSVEADEGRREAFF. The CDR3 coding sequence is TGCAGCGTTGAAGCTGACGAGGGGAGGCGTGAAGCTTTCTTT.

The rearrangement links TRBV2 to TRBJ1-2; possible D gene TRBD1, 6 bases. The germline V gene encodes CDR1 SNHLY and CDR2 FYNNEI. The V end lost 7 bases, the J end lost 4 bases, and 13 bases lay between the germline ends. This CDR3 contains 13 residues. DNA of the CDR3: TGTGCCAGCAAAGGGGGAGTGGCCTATGGCTACACCTTC. Protein: CASKGGVAYGYTF. Filled out from reference TRBV2 and TRBJ1-2, the complete variable domain reads EPEVTQTPSHQVTQMGQEVILRCVPISNHLYFYWYRQILGQKVEFLVSFYNNEISEKSEIFDDQFSVERPDGSNFTLKIRSTKLEDSAMYFCASKGGVAYGYTFGSGTRLTVV.

The genes are TRBV14 and TRBJ2-7, with 7 positions matching TRBD2. CDR1 is SGHDN, CDR2 FVKESK, per germline. The V gene end was trimmed by 4 bases and the J gene end by 4 bases; junction bases not matched to a gene: 1. The CDR3 totals 12 residues. CDR3 DNA: TGTGCCAGCAGCCGAGCGGGGTACGAGCAGTACTTC. Residues: CASSRAGYEQYF.

This chain joins TRBV19 and TRBJ2-5, with a possible D match to TRBD1 (6 bases). The V end was cut by 9 bases, the J end by 9 bases, with 20 bases between. The CDR3 is made up of 13 amino acids. Looked up from germline, CDR1 is LNHDA and CDR2 is SQIVND (reference sequence). The CDR3 bases are TGTGCCAGCGCGGAAGGGGTACCAGGGGCCCAGTACTTC. It translates to CASAEGVPGAQYF.